These 29 T cell receptor beta chains share one sample of origin, sequenced in a study of blood T cell repertoires in COVID-19. Only in-frame clones appear in the TCRdb table, and some are missing; sequencing was by immunoSEQ multiplex PCR. The sample holds about 51,000 clones, about 86% seen once. The sequenced material came from peripheral blood. The receptors derive from a man older than 75 with active COVID-19.

This clone was counted a few times. The chain is built from TRBV13 and TRBJ1-2; 12 nucleotides line up with TRBD1. V shed 4 bases, J shed 4 bases, and the junction held 16 bases outside the gene matches. This CDR3 region has 19 residues. Germline CDR1 is PRHDT and CDR2 is FYEKMQ (reference sequence). The CDR3 DNA reads TGTGCCAGCAGCTCGCGGGGCCCGGGACAGGGGGCGTCTCGCTATGGCTACACCTTC. Translating gives CASSSRGPGQGASRYGYTF.

V usage is TRBV18 and J usage is TRBJ2-6, with D tentatively TRBD1 (6 bases). CDR3 length equals 16 residues. Between the trimmed V and J ends, which lost 2 bases and 0 bases, there was a span of 8 bases. Germline V CDR1 and CDR2: KGHSH, LQKENI. Here the CDR3 reads CASSPGQSSGANVLTF. DNA for the CDR3: TGTGCCAGCTCACCAGGACAGAGCTCTGGGGCCAACGTCCTGACTTTC.

Here the CDR3 reads CASSIRDRDEQYF. The CDR3 DNA follows: TGTGCCAGCAGCATCCGGGACAGGGACGAGCAGTACTTC. This chain uses TRBV5-6 with TRBJ2-7, with 9 positions matching TRBD1. V dropped 4 bases and J dropped 5; count of bases not matched to a gene: 4. There are 13 residues in the CDR3. CDR1 SGHDT and CDR2 YYEEEE come from the germline V gene.

The chain is built from TRBV5-1 and TRBJ2-1, with 12 positions matching TRBD2. Germline V lookup: CDR1 SGHRS, CDR2 YFSETQ. The V gene end was trimmed by 4 bases and the J gene end by 7 bases; junction bases not matched to a gene: 6. This CDR3 comprises 15 residues. This CDR3 reads CASSDTSGRLNEQFF. The CDR3 DNA reads TGCGCCAGCAGCGACACTAGCGGGAGGTTGAATGAGCAGTTCTTC.

This chain joins TRBV6-5 and TRBJ1-1, with 7 bases aligning to TRBD1. Germline CDR1 MNHEY, CDR2 SVGAGI. V lost 7 bases and J lost 4; bases outside the gene matches: 9. The CDR3 is 14 amino acids. CDR3 nucleotide sequence: TGTGCCAGCAAACTAACAGGGGTGGCCACTGAAGCTTTCTTT. This encodes CASKLTGVATEAFF.

The chain carries TRBV28 and TRBJ1-4, with D possibly TRBD1 on 5 matching bases. Germline CDR1 reads MDHEN; CDR2 reads SYDVKM. Between the trimmed V and J ends, which lost 2 bases and 0 bases, there was a span of 10 bases. CDR3 size: 16 residues. The CDR3 protein is CASSLRGGATNEKLFF. CDR3 DNA: TGTGCCAGCAGTTTACGTGGGGGGGCAACTAATGAAAAACTGTTTTTT.

V usage is TRBV7-6 and J usage is TRBJ1-2; 8 positions agree with TRBD1. The CDR3 is 14 residues long. CDR1 is SGHVS, CDR2 FNYEAQ, per germline. V shed 4 bases and J 6 bases; nucleotides not matched to a gene: 7. CDR3 residues: CASSYGQGLDGYTF. The CDR3 region has the DNA TGTGCCAGCAGCTATGGACAGGGCTTGGATGGCTACACCTTC.

The chain carries TRBV5-6 and TRBJ2-7; 8 bases match TRBD2. CDR3 length equals 17 residues. The V and J ends lost 3 bases and 0 bases, in that order; junction bases with no gene match: 11. Germline V gene data show CDR1 as SGHDT and CDR2 as YYEEEE. In nucleotides, the CDR3 is TGTGCCAGCAGCTGGATGGGGCGGGAGGCAACCTCCTACGAGCAGTACTTC. As protein: CASSWMGREATSYEQYF.

V and J are TRBV12-5 and TRBJ2-7; D may be TRBD2 (5 bases). The V end was cut by 7 bases, the J end by 4 bases, with 20 bases between. This CDR3 has 15 amino acids. Germline V lookup: CDR1 LGHNT, CDR2 FRNRAP. CDR3 in DNA: TGTGCTAGTGAGGCTGGGGTCCCGGGGATGTACGAGCAGTACTTC. Translated: CASEAGVPGMYEQYF.

This clone came up a few times. The chain employs TRBV6-6 and TRBJ2-7, with 10 bases aligning to TRBD1. Germline CDR1 and CDR2: MNHNY and SVGAGI (reference sequence). V lost 2 bases and J lost 4; bases outside the gene matches: 5. This CDR3 is built from 15 residues. CDR3 region: CASSYGGDRGYEQYF. CDR3 in DNA: TGTGCCAGCAGTTACGGCGGGGACAGGGGATACGAGCAGTACTTC.

V usage is TRBV19 and J usage is TRBJ2-1, with 8 bases identical to TRBD1. The CDR3 consists of 16 residues. Trimming at V came to 4 bases and at J to 2 bases, leaving 7 bases not matched to a gene. Germline lookup yields CDR1 LNHDA and CDR2 SQIVND (reference sequence). DNA for the CDR3: TGTGCCAGTAGTACGAATCAGGGGGCGACCTACAATGAGCAGTTCTTC. Its translation is CASSTNQGATYNEQFF.

The chain joins TRBV11-3 to TRBJ1-3; 8 bases are shared with TRBD1. CDR1 is SGHNT, CDR2 YENEEA, per germline. This CDR3 has 16 residues. The V and J ends lost 5 bases and 1 base, in that order; junction bases with no gene match: 7. This CDR3 reads CASSPGTGASGNTIYF. The CDR3 coding sequence is TGTGCCAGCAGCCCCGGGACAGGAGCTTCTGGAAACACCATATATTTT.

The chain is built from TRBV10-3 and TRBJ2-2, with TRBD2 identical over 9 bases. The CDR3 sequence is 18 residues long. V gave up 0 bases and J gave up 4 bases; unmatched junction bases: 9. Germline values: CDR1 ENHRY, CDR2 SYGVKD. The DNA for the CDR3 is TGTGCCATCAGTGAGTCGACCCTTAGCGGGAGAAGCACCGGGGAGCTGTTTTTT. Amino acids: CAISESTLSGRSTGELFF.

This clone came up a few times. The V gene is TRBV18, the J gene TRBJ1-6; the D is unclear. The V end was cut by 2 bases, the J end by 4 bases, with 9 bases between. Looked up from germline, CDR1 is KGHSH and CDR2 is LQKENI. This CDR3 is built from 15 residues. Here the CDR3 DNA reads TGTGCCAGCTCACCAGCGGCAGAGTATAATTCACCCCTCCACTTT. This codes for CASSPAAEYNSPLHF.

The rearrangement links TRBV10-3 to TRBJ1-3; 8 bases fit TRBD1. Germline loops: CDR1 ENHRY, CDR2 SYGVKD. V lost 8 bases and J lost 4; bases outside the gene matches: 1. The CDR3 is made up of 12 amino acids. This chain's CDR3 is CAIQGAGNTIYF. Written as DNA, the CDR3 is TGTGCCATCCAGGGGGCCGGAAACACCATATATTTT.

The chain combines TRBV7-8 with TRBJ2-3; TRBD2 matches 13 bases. CDR3 length: 17 amino acids. V lost 5 bases to trimming and J lost 6 bases; unmatched junction nucleotides: 11. Germline lookup yields CDR1 SGHVS and CDR2 FQNEAQ. The CDR3 protein is CASSLRLAGGRGDTQYF. The CDR3, as DNA: TGTGCCAGCAGCCTCCGACTAGCGGGAGGCCGGGGCGATACGCAGTATTTT.

The gene calls are TRBV24-1 and TRBJ1-3; D gene uncertain. CDR3 size: 14 residues. Per the germline V gene, CDR1 is KGHDR and CDR2 is SFDVKD. V was clipped by 2 bases and J by 1 base, with 5 bases between them. The CDR3: CATSDSLSGNTIYF. The CDR3 region has the DNA TGTGCCACCAGTGATTCCCTTTCTGGAAACACCATATATTTT.

The rearrangement uses TRBV19 and TRBJ1-2; no clear D gene. This CDR3 comprises 14 residues. Germline V gene sequence: CDR1 LNHDA, CDR2 SQIVND (reference sequence). V shed 7 bases and J shed 6 bases, with 18 bases lying between them. The CDR3 DNA reads as TGTGCCAGTACCCATCCATTCGGTACCGATGGCTACACCTTC. This translates into CASTHPFGTDGYTF.

The rearrangement uses TRBV7-3 and TRBJ2-5; D gene uncertain. Germline assignment: CDR1 SGHTA and CDR2 FQGTGA. This CDR3 region has 13 residues. V lost 5 bases and J 0 bases, leaving 7 bases between the germline ends. The CDR3 is CASSASYQETQYF. The CDR3 DNA sequence: TGTGCCAGCAGCGCAAGCTACCAAGAGACCCAGTACTTC. Filled out from reference TRBV7-3 and TRBJ2-5, the complete variable domain reads GAGVSQTPSNKVTEKGKYVELRCDPISGHTALYWYRQSLGQGPEFLIYFQGTGAADDSGLPNDRFFAVRPEGSVSTLKIQRTERGDSAVYLCASSASYQETQYFGPGTRLLVL.

The gene calls are TRBV5-4 and TRBJ2-3, with D possibly matching TRBD1 (7 bases). The CDR3 spans 12 residues. Trimming shortened V by 4 bases and J by 15 bases, and 18 bases separated the two germline ends. The germline V gene has CDR1 SGHNT and CDR2 YYREEE (reference sequence). For the CDR3, the DNA is TGTGCCAGCAGCCCGCAGGGGGGTCCCGTTTATTTT. It is translated as CASSPQGGPVYF.

The rearrangement links TRBV6-2 or TRBV6-3 to TRBJ2-2, with D perhaps TRBD1 (6 bases). CDR1 is MNHEY, CDR2 SVGEGT, per germline. V shed 2 bases and J shed 12 bases, with 16 bases lying between them. This CDR3 is built from 14 residues. CDR3 sequence reads: CASSYRLGDIKLFF. The CDR3, as DNA: TGTGCCAGCAGTTACCGTCTAGGGGACATCAAGCTGTTTTTT.

The chain couples TRBV7-2 to TRBJ2-1; D remains ambiguous. CDR3 length: 12 amino acids. V lost 5 bases and J 6 bases, leaving 8 bases between the germline ends. Germline V CDR1 and CDR2: SGHTA, FQGNSA. The CDR3 sequence is CASSTTGNEQFF. The CDR3, as DNA: TGTGCCAGCAGCACCACCGGCAATGAGCAGTTCTTC.

This rearrangement joins TRBV7-9 to TRBJ2-4, with 7 positions matching TRBD1. The germline V gene has CDR1 SEHNR and CDR2 FQNEAQ (reference sequence). This CDR3 has 14 amino acids. V was clipped by 5 bases and J by 8 bases; unmatched bases: 9. The CDR3 DNA sequence: TGTGCCAGCAGCGCCCGGGACAGTATATACATTCAGTACTTC. It yields the protein CASSARDSIYIQYF.

This clone was seen only a few times. The chain couples TRBV12-3 or TRBV12-4 to TRBJ2-1; 10 nucleotides match TRBD2. This CDR3 is 13 amino acids long. Unmatched junction bases numbered 3, after V lost 3 bases and J lost 10 bases. CDR3: CASSFGAGGEQFF. DNA for the CDR3: TGTGCCAGCAGTTTTGGAGCGGGAGGGGAGCAGTTCTTC.

The chain is built from TRBV24-1 and TRBJ1-5; D might be TRBD1 (6 bases). The germline CDR1 and CDR2 sequences are KGHDR and SFDVKD. The ends were cut back, 2 bases at V and 1 base at J, with 14 bases in the middle. This CDR3 region has 17 residues. In DNA form, the CDR3 reads TGTGCCACCAGTGATTCGGGTGGACAGAGCAGCAATCAGCCCCAGCATTTT. This gives the protein CATSDSGGQSSNQPQHF.

This clone appeared a single time. The chain couples TRBV7-9 to TRBJ1-1, with a weak D call TRBD1 (5 bases). The CDR3 has 15 amino acids. Germline CDR1 is SEHNR and CDR2 is FQNEAQ (reference sequence). V lost 5 bases, J lost 1 base, and 14 bases lay in between. The chain's CDR3 is CASSKEGLKNTEAFF. The CDR3 DNA follows: TGTGCCAGCAGCAAGGAGGGGCTGAAGAACACTGAAGCTTTCTTT.

V and J are TRBV11-2 and TRBJ2-7, with 9 bases matching TRBD2. V gave up 6 bases and J gave up 6 bases; unmatched junction bases: 12. CDR1 SGHAT and CDR2 FQNNGV come from the germline V gene. The CDR3 spans 15 residues. The CDR3 here is CASRSISGGPSEQYF. CDR3 sequence (DNA): TGTGCCAGCAGGTCGATAAGCGGGGGGCCCTCCGAGCAGTACTTC.

The chain has TRBV4-1 and TRBJ2-5; a possible D gene is TRBD2 (6 bases). V dropped 1 base and J dropped 3 bases, with 12 bases sitting between them. Germline loops: CDR1 MGHRA, CDR2 YSYEKL. This CDR3 region has 15 residues. Here the CDR3 reads CASSQVEGGEETQYF. The DNA of the CDR3 is TGCGCCAGCAGCCAAGTAGAAGGAGGGGAAGAGACCCAGTACTTC.

This chain's CDR3 is CATHPVGLAGGGRETQYF. In DNA form, the CDR3 reads TGTGCCACTCACCCAGTCGGGCTAGCGGGAGGGGGTAGGGAGACCCAGTACTTC. The gene calls are TRBV19 and TRBJ2-5, with TRBD2 matching 12 bases. V lost 10 bases to trimming and J lost 5 bases; unmatched junction nucleotides: 20. Germline CDR1 reads LNHDA; CDR2 reads SQIVND (reference sequence). The CDR3 spans 18 residues.